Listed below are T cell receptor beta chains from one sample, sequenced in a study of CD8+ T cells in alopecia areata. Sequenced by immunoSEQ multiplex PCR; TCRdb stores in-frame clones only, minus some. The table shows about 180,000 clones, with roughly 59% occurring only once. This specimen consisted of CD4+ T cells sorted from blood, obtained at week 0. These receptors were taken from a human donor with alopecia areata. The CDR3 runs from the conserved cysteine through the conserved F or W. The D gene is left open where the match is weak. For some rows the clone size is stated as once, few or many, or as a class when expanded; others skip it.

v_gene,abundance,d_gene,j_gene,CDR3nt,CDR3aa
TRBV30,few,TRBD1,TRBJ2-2,TGTGCCTGGAATCCAGGGGGCCGGGAGCTGTTTTTT,CAWNPGGRELFF
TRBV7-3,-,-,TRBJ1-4,TGTGCCAGTAACATTGATAAGGCTAATGAAAAACTGTTTTTT,CASNIDKANEKLFF
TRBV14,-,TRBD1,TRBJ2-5,TGTGCCAGCAGCTTGGGACAGAACGAAGAGACCCAGTACTTC,CASSLGQNEETQYF
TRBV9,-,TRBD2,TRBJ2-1,TGTGCCAGCAGCGTAGAGTCCAGCGGGGGAATCGGTGAGCAGTTCTTC,CASSVESSGGIGEQFF
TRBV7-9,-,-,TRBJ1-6,TGTGCCAGCAGCGAAAGTTGGGATGGGAGTTCACCCCTCCACTTT,CASSESWDGSSPLHF
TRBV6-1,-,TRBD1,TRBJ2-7,TGTGCCAGCAGTGAACTGGACAGGGTCGGCGAGCAGTACTTC,CASSELDRVGEQYF
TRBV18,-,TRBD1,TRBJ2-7,TGTGCCAGCTCACCACGAACAGGGGGCCAGGGCGAGCAGTACTTC,CASSPRTGGQGEQYF
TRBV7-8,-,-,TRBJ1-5,TGTGCCAGCAGCTTAGAGCGGAATCAGCCCCAGCATTTT,CASSLERNQPQHF
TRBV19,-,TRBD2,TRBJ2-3,TGTGCCAGTAGTTCCCCGACTAGCGGGGGTCGCACAGATACGCAGTATTTT,CASSSPTSGGRTDTQYF
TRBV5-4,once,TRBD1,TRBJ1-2,TGTGCCAGCAGCGGGGACGGACAGGGGAACTATGGCTACACCTTC,CASSGDGQGNYGYTF
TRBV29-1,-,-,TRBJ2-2,TGCAGCGTTCCTTCGGGACATAGGAACGGGGAGCTGTTTTTT,CSVPSGHRNGELFF
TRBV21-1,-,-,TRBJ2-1,TGTGCCAGCAGCAATCGACTAGCGGGGGACATCTACAATGAGCAGTTCTTC,CASSNRLAGDIYNEQFF
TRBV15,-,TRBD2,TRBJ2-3,TGTGCCACCAGCATAGGGTCCGGCGGGGGAGTAACGCAGTATTTT,CATSIGSGGGVTQYF
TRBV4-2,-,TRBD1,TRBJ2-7,TGTGCCAGCAGCTATGGGACAGGGAGAGGGTACTACGAGCAGTACTTC,CASSYGTGRGYYEQYF
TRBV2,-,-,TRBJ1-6,TGTGCCAGCGATCCGGGATCTCCACCCCTCCACTTT,CASDPGSPPLHF
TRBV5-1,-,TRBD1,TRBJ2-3,TGCGCCAGCAGCCCGAAGACAGGGGGTCTCACAGATACGCAGTATTTT,CASSPKTGGLTDTQYF
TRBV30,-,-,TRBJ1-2,TGTTCCGGGGGGAGTGTCCCCTATGGCTACACCTTC,CSGGSVPYGYTF
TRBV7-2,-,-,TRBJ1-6,TGTGCCAGCAGCTTAACCAGAGATAATTCACCCCTCCACTTT,CASSLTRDNSPLHF
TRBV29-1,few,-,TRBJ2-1,TGCAGCGTTGAAGGCGGGGCGAAGTACAATGAGCAGTTCTTC,CSVEGGAKYNEQFF
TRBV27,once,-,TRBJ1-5,TGTGCCAGCAGACGGGACGGACAGCCCCAGCATTTT,CASRRDGQPQHF
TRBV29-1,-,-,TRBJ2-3,TGCAGCGTTTGGGGCGCTCGGCGGGGTGGCACAGATACGCAGTATTTT,CSVWGARRGGTDTQYF
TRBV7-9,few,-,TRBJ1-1,TGTGCCAGCAGCTTGGTGGAGGGGAGATGGGACACTGAAGCTTTCTTT,CASSLVEGRWDTEAFF
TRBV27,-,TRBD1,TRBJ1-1,TGTGCCAGCAGTTTATGGCGGGACAGGGAAAGAGCTGAAGCTTTCTTT,CASSLWRDRERAEAFF
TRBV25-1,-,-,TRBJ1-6,TGTGCCAGCAACCCACCGGGACACCCTTGGCCACCCCTCCACTTT,CASNPPGHPWPPLHF
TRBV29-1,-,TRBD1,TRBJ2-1,TGCAGCGTTGAAGCGTGGGACAGAGCCTACAATGAGCAGTTCTTC,CSVEAWDRAYNEQFF
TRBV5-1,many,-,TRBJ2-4,TGCGCCAGCAGCTTGGAAGGAAACATTCAGTACTTC,CASSLEGNIQYF
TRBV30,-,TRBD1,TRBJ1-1,TGTGCCTGGAGTACGGGACAGACCGACACTGAAGCTTTCTTT,CAWSTGQTDTEAFF
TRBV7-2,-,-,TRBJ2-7,TGTGCCAGCAGCCTCGTCCCCCTGGCCACCTACGAGCAGTACTTC,CASSLVPLATYEQYF
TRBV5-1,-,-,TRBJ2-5,TGCGCCAGCAGCCGACAGAGGTACCAAGAGACCCAGTACTTC,CASSRQRYQETQYF
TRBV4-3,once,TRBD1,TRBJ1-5,TGCGCCAGCAGCCAAGATGCCGGGGACAGGGTAATCCAGCATTTT,CASSQDAGDRVIQHF
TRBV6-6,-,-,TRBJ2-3,TGTGCCAGCAGTTACGTGGGGGGCGCAACAGATACGCAGTATTTT,CASSYVGGATDTQYF